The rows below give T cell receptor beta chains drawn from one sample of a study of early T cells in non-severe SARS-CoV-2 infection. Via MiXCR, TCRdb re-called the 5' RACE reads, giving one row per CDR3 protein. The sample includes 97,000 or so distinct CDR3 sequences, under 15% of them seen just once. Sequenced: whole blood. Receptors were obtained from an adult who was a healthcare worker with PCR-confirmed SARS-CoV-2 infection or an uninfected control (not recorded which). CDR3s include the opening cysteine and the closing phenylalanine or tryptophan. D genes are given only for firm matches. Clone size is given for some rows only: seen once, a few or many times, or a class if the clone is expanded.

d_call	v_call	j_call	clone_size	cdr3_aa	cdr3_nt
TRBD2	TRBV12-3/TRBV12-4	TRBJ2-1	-	CASSFASGRSSSYNEQFF	TGTGCCAGCAGTTTCGCTAGCGGGAGGTCTAGCTCCTACAATGAGCAGTTCTTC
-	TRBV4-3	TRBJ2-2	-	CASSQDRSNTGELFF	TGCGCCAGCAGCCAAGACAGGTCGAACACCGGGGAGCTGTTTTTT
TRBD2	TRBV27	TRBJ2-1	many	CASSHTSGRINEQFF	TGTGCCAGCAGCCATACTAGCGGGAGAATCAATGAGCAGTTCTTC
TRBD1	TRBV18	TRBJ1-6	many	CASSPGQGQTPLHF	TGTGCCAGCTCACCGGGACAGGGACAAACACCCCTCCACTTT
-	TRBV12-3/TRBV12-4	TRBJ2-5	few	CASSHWEAEETQYF	TGTGCCAGCAGTCACTGGGAGGCAGAAGAGACCCAGTACTTC
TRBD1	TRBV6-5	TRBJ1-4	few	CASSDTGGREKLFF	TGTGCCAGCAGTGACACAGGGGGAAGGGAAAAACTGTTTTTT
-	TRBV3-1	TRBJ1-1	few	CASSHSYGGPSVTEAFF	TGTGCCAGCAGCCATTCTTACGGGGGGCCCTCAGTCACTGAAGCTTTCTTT
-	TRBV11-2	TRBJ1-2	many	CASNPTGTRANYGYTF	TGTGCCAGCAATCCTACTGGGACGCGAGCTAACTATGGCTACACCTTC
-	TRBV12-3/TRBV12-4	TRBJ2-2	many	CAAQTGTGELFF	TGTGCAGCTCAGACAGGCACCGGGGAGCTGTTTTTT
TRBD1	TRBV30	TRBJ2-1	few	CAWSKGYRGEQFF	TGTGCCTGGAGTAAGGGTTACAGGGGAGAGCAGTTCTTC
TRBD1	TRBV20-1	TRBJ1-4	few	CSAGTGLNEKLFF	TGCAGTGCCGGGACAGGTCTTAATGAAAAACTGTTTTTT
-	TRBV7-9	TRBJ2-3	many	CASSFSRQTDTQYF	TGTGCCAGCAGCTTTTCTAGACAGACAGATACGCAGTATTTT
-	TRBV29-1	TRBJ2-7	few	CSVEEGSYEQYF	TGCAGCGTTGAAGAGGGGTCCTACGAGCAGTACTTC
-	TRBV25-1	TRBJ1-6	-	CASSGRSYNSPLHF	TGTGCCAGCAGTGGCCGCTCCTATAATTCACCCCTCCACTTT
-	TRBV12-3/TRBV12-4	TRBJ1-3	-	CASSAGSGNTIYF	TGTGCCAGCAGTGCAGGGTCTGGAAACACCATATATTTT
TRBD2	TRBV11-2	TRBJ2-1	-	CASSPGLAGAADGGEQFF	TGTGCCAGCAGTCCCGGACTAGCGGGAGCGGCTGACGGCGGTGAGCAGTTCTTC
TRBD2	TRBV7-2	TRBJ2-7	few	CASSSGLAGAEQYF	TGTGCCAGCAGCTCAGGACTAGCGGGAGCCGAGCAGTACTTC
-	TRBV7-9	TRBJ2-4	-	CASSLDGKNIQYF	TGTGCCAGCAGCTTGGACGGGAAAAACATTCAGTACTTC
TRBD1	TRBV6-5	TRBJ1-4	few	CASSYWGQGNEKLFF	TGTGCCAGCAGTTACTGGGGACAGGGCAATGAAAAACTGTTTTTT
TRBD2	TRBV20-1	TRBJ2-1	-	CSATRAGVFSEQFF	TGCAGTGCAACCAGAGCGGGAGTTTTCAGTGAGCAGTTCTTC
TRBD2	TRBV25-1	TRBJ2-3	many	CASSVRGRATDTQYF	TGTGCCAGCAGTGTACGCGGGAGGGCCACAGATACGCAGTATTTT
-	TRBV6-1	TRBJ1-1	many	CASSSFLQTEAFF	TGTGCCAGCAGTTCATTTCTCCAAACTGAAGCTTTCTTT
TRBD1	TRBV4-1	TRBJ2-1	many	CASSQNRGAANEQFF	TGCGCCAGCAGCCAGAACAGGGGGGCAGCCAATGAGCAGTTCTTC
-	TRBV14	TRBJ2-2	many	CASSQGQAGELFF	TGTGCCAGCAGCCAAGGACAGGCCGGGGAGCTGTTTTTT
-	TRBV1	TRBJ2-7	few	CTSSQGPGDYEQYF	TGCACCAGCAGCCAAGGCCCAGGGGACTACGAGCAGTACTTC
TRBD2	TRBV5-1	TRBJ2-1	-	CASSREGREQFF	TGCGCCAGCAGCCGGGAGGGCCGAGAGCAGTTCTTC
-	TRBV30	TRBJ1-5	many	CAWSVSGYNQPQHF	TGTGCCTGGAGTGTATCGGGTTACAATCAGCCCCAGCATTTT
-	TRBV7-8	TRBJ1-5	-	CASSLLRDAAQPQHF	TGTGCCAGCAGCCTCCTTCGGGACGCCGCACAGCCCCAGCATTTT
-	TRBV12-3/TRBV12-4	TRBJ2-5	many	CASRPPGQETQYF	TGTGCCAGCCGTCCCCCTGGCCAAGAGACCCAGTACTTC
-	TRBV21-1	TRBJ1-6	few	CASSRIRDSYNSPLHF	TGTGCCAGCAGCAGGATCCGGGACTCCTATAATTCACCCCTCCACTTT
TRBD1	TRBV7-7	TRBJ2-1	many	CASSPSGTEMEQFF	TGTGCCAGCAGCCCCTCCGGGACAGAAATGGAGCAGTTCTTC
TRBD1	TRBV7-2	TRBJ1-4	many	CASSSPGTGSEKLFF	TGTGCCAGCAGTTCTCCCGGGACAGGGTCAGAAAAACTGTTTTTT